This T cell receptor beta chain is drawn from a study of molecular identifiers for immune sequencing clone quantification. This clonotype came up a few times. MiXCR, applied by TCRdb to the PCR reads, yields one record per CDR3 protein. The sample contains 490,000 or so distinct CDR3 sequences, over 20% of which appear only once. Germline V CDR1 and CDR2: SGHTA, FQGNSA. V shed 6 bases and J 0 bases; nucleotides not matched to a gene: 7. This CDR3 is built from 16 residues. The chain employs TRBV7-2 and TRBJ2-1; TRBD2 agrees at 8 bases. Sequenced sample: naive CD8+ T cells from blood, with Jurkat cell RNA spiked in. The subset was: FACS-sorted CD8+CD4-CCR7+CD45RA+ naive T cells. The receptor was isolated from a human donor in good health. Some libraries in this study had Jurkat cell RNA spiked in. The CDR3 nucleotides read TGTGCCAGCAGGCCCCTAGCGGGCCTCTCCTACAATGAGCAGTTCTTC. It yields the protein CASRPLAGLSYNEQFF.